This is a list of T cell receptor beta chains from one sample in a study of CD8 T cells in ankylosing spondylitis. TCRdb used MiXCR to reprocess the 5' RACE reads, holding one entry per CDR3 protein. The sample yields 200,000 to 300,000 distinct CDR3 sequences, 20% to 30% seen once. Sequenced material: blood, either unsorted or a sorted T cell fraction (not recorded which). Every receptor here comes from a male donor with ankylosing spondylitis or in good health (not recorded which). The CDR3 runs from the conserved cysteine through the conserved F or W. The size entry is marked missing in some rows and otherwise reads once, few, many or a size class.

TRBJ2-1 | TRBV21-1 | many | CASSPTRTSGGCHEQFF
TRBJ2-4 | TRBV6-5 | few | CASSSSGGRGIQYF
TRBJ1-1 | TRBV10-3 | many | CAISPGRLNTEAFF
TRBJ1-1 | TRBV20-1 | few | CSARDPMGAGTEAFF
TRBJ2-7 | TRBV11-2 | many | CASSRSRGSSYEQYF
TRBJ2-2 | TRBV6-1 | . | CASSRSGGARTGELFF
TRBJ2-6 | TRBV20-1 | many | CSARGDRDSGANVLTF
TRBJ1-5 | TRBV24-1 | few | CATSDPPGQGVVSNQPQHF
TRBJ2-7 | TRBV20-1 | . | CSATDRVVYYEQYF
TRBJ1-5 | TRBV19 | . | CASSMGDRGTNNQPQHF
TRBJ2-1 | TRBV12-3/TRBV12-4 | . | CASSPSGTAPRSEQFF
TRBJ2-3 | TRBV2 | many | CASTRDRITDTQYF
TRBJ2-7 | TRBV12-3/TRBV12-4 | many | CASSQSRIPYEQYF
TRBJ1-1 | TRBV5-1 | many | CASSIGGSQLNTEAFF
TRBJ2-5 | TRBV6-5 | few | CASSRQGETQYF
TRBJ1-2 | TRBV5-8 | . | CASSLIREGGYTF
TRBJ1-1 | TRBV6-1 | . | CASRPLAGTFNTEAFF
TRBJ2-5 | TRBV5-4 | . | CASSLAGGGLKTQYF
TRBJ2-5 | TRBV12-3/TRBV12-4 | many | CASTPNRGETQYF
TRBJ1-6 | TRBV20-1 | few | CSAPGGPYGSPLHF